The T cell receptor (beta chain) under discussion was sequenced for a study of shared clonotypes between healthy human individuals. This clone was counted between two and nine times. As yet, its antigen is unknown. The same CDR3 is also encoded by other DNA sequences in this sample. General study findings and limits: Shared across a handful of donors were roughly 5% of the naive CD4 clonotypes. Rarefaction showed sorted-subset sequencing was incomplete despite large depth.

Generated by immunoSEQ multiplex PCR, the TCRdb table keeps only in-frame clones and is missing some. The data contain about 2,100,000 clones, 93% of them singletons. CDR1 MNHEY and CDR2 SMNVEV come from the germline V gene (reference sequence). CDR3 length: 13 residues. Trimming removed 3 bases from V and 3 bases from J, with 9 bases in between. As defined, naive CD8 cells were CD45RO-negative and positively selected for CCR7, with terminally differentiated effector memory CD45RA+ cells excluded. The TCR sequence derives from a man between 18 and 35 years old in good health. Some clones in this sample may be carry-over from other donors' samples. The sequencing sample was made of naive CD8+ T cells from PBMCs. The genes are TRBV27 and TRBJ2-7; weak D call: TRBD1 (6 bases). The DNA for the CDR3 is TGTGCCAGCAGTTTTGGACAGAGCTACGAGCAGTACTTC. The encoded protein is CASSFGQSYEQYF.